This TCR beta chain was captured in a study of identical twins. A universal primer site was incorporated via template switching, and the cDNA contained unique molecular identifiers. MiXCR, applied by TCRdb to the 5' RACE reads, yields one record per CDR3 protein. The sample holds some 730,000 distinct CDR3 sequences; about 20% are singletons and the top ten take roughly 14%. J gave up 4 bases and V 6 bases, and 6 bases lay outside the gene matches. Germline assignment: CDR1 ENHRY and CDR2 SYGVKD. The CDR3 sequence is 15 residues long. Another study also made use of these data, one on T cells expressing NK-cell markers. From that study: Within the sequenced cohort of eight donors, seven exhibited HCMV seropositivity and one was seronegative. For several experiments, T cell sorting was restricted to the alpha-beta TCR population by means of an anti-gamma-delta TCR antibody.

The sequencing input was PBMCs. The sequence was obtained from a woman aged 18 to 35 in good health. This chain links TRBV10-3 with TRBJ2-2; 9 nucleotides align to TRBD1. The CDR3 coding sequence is TGTGCCATCAGAGGTGGGACAGGGACCACCGGGGAGCTGTTTTTT. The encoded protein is CAIRGGTGTTGELFF.